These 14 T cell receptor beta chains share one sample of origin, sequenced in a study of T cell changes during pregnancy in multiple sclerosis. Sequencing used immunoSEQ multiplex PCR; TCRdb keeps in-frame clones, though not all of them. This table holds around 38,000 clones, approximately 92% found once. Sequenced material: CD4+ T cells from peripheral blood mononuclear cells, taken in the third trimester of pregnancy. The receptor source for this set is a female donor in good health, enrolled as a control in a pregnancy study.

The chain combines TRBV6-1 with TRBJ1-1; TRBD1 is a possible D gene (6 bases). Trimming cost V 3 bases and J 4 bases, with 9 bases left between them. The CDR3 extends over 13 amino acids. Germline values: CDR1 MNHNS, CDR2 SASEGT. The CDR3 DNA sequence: TGTGCCAGCAGTGACCAGGGGACCACTGAAGCTTTCTTT. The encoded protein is CASSDQGTTEAFF.

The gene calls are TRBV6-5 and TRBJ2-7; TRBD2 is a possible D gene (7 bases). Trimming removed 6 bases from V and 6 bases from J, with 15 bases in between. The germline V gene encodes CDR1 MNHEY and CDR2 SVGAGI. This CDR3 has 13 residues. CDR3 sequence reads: CASRPGGGLEQYF. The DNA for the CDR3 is TGTGCCAGCAGGCCTGGGGGGGGGCTCGAGCAGTACTTC.

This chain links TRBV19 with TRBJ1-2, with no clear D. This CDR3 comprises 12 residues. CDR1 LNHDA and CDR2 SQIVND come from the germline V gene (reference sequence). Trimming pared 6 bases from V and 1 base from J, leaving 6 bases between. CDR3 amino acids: CASSGINYGYTF. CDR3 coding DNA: TGTGCCAGTAGCGGGATTAACTATGGCTACACCTTC.

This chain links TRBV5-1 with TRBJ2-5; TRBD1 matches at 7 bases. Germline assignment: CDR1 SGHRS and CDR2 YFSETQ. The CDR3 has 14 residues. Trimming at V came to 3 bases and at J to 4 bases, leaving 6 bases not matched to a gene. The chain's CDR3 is CASSSNRGGETQYF. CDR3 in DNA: TGCGCCAGCAGCTCAAACAGGGGTGGAGAGACCCAGTACTTC.

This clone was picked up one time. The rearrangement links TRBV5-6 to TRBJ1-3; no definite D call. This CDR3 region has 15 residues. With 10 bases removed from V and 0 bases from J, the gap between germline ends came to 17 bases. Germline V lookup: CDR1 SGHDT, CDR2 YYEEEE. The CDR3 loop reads CAGRVRAGSGNTIYF. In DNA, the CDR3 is TGTGCCGGCCGGGTGCGGGCGGGCTCTGGAAACACCATATATTTT.

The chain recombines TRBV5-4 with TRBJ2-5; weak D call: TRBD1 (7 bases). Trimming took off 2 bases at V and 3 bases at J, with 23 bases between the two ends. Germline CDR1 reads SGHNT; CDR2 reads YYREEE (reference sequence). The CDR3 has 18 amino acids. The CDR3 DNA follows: TGTGCCAGCAGCTTTGGATTAAACGGAGGGGGCCTTAAAGAGACCCAGTACTTC. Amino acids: CASSFGLNGGGLKETQYF.

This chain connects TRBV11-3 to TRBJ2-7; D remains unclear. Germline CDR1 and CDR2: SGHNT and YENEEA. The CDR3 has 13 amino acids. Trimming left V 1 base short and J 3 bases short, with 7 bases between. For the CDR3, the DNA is TGTGCCAGCAGCTTAGTTAGGAGCTACGAGCAGTACTTC. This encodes CASSLVRSYEQYF.

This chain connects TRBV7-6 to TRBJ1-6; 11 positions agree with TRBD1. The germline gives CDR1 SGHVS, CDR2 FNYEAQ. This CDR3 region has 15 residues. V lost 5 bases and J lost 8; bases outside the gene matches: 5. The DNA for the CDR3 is TGTGCCAGCAGCCCAGGACAGGGGGCTCATTCACCCCTCCACTTT. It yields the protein CASSPGQGAHSPLHF. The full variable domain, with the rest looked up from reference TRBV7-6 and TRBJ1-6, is GAGVSQSPRYKVTKRGQDVALRCDPISGHVSLYWYRQALGQGPEFLTYFNYEAQQDKSGLPNDRFSAERPEGSISTLTIQRTEQRDSAMYRCASSPGQGAHSPLHFGNGTRLTVT.

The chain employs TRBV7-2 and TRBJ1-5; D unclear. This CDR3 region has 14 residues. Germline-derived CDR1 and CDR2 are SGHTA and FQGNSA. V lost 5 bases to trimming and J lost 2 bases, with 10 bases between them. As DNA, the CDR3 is TGTGCCAGCAGCCCCCAGGCCGGCAATCAGCCCCAGCATTTT. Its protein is CASSPQAGNQPQHF.

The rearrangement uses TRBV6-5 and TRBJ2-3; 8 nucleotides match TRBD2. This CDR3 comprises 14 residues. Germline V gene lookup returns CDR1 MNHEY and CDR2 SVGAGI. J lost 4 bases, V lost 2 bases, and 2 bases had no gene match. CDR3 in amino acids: CASSYRGGADTQYF. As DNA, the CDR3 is TGTGCCAGCAGTTACCGGGGGGGGGCAGATACGCAGTATTTT.

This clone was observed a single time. The CDR3 DNA follows: TGTTCGTCTCGCCCCGGGGCTAACTATGGCTACACCTTC. It encodes CSSRPGANYGYTF. The J gene is TRBJ1-2, the V gene TRBV6-5, with unresolved D. Germline V CDR1 and CDR2: MNHEY, SVGAGI. This CDR3 has 13 amino acids.

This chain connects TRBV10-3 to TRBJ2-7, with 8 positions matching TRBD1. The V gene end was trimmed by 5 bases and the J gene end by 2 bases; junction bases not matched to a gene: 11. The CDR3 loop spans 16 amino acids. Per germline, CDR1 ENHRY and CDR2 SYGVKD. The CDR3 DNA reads TGTGCCATCAGTCCCAAAGACAGGGGAGCTCCCTACGAGCAGTACTTC. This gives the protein CAISPKDRGAPYEQYF.

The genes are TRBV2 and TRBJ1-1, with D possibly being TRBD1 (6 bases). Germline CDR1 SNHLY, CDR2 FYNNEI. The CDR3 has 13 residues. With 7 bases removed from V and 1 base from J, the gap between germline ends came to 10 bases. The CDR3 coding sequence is TGTGCCAGCAACAGGGAGACGAACACTGAAGCTTTCTTT. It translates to CASNRETNTEAFF.

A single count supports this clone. CDR3 sequence (DNA): TGTGCCAGCAGCGACAGGGGGATCGGGGAGCTGTTTTTT. Translating it yields CASSDRGIGELFF. The chain employs TRBV6-5 and TRBJ2-2; TRBD1 aligns across 9 bases. V gave up 6 bases and J gave up 7 bases; unmatched junction bases: 3. CDR3 length: 13 amino acids. Germline assignment: CDR1 MNHEY and CDR2 SVGAGI.